This TCR beta chain was captured by sequencing in a study of blood T cell repertoires in COVID-19. From germline, CDR1 is SGHRS and CDR2 YFSETQ. The CDR3 has 17 residues. V shed 2 bases, J shed 2 bases, and the junction held 9 bases outside the gene matches. Profiled with immunoSEQ multiplex PCR; TCRdb holds only in-frame clones, not every one. The sample has roughly 380,000 clones, approximately 90% seen once. V usage is TRBV5-1 and J usage is TRBJ2-7; 11 nucleotides align to TRBD2. Source material: peripheral blood. This sequence was found in a woman aged 55-75 years with COVID-19, enrolled during active disease. DNA of the CDR3: TGCGCCAGCAGCTTAGGGACTAGCGGCCCCCTCGCCTACGAGCAGTACTTC. Residues: CASSLGTSGPLAYEQYF. Together with reference TRBV5-1 and TRBJ2-7, the CDR3 gives the full variable domain: KAGVTQTPRYLIKTRGQQVTLSCSPISGHRSVSWYQQTPGQGLQFLFEYFSETQRNKGNFPGRFSGRQFSNSRSEMNVSTLELGDSALYLCASSLGTSGPLAYEQYFGPGTRLTVT.